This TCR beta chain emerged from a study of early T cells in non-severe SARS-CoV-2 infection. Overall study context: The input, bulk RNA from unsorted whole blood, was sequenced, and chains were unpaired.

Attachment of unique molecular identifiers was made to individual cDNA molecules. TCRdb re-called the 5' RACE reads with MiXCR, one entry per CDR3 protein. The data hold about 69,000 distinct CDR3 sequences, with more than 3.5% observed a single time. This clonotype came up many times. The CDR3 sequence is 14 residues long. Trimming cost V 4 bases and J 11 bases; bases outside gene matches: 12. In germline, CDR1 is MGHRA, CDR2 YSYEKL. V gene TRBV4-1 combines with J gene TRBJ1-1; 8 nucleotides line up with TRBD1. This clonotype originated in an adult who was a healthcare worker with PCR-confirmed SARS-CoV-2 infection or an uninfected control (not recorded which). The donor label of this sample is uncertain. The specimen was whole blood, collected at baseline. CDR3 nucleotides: TGCGCCAGCAGCCTTGGACAGGGAGAGAAGAAGGCTTTCTTT. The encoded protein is CASSLGQGEKKAFF.